Listed here is a single T cell receptor (beta chain). Trimming took 1 base from V and 4 from J, leaving 16 bases between them. CDR1 and CDR2 (germline): LGHDT, YNNKEL (reference sequence). The CDR3 covers 16 residues. This sample is part of a study of control samples from healthy donors and cancer patients. Sequencing was performed with immunoSEQ multiplex PCR; in TCRdb, only in-frame clones are kept and a portion is missing. The sample comprises 350,000 to 450,000 clones, around 90% of which are singletons, and 5.5% to 7.5% rests with the top ten. The TCR originated in a man aged 40-49 years with head and neck cancer. Sequencing was carried out using PBMCs. The V and J genes are TRBV3-1 (or the pseudogene TRBV3-2) and TRBJ1-2, with no clear D. The CDR3 nucleotides read TGTGCCAGCAGCCAAGGACATCGGACCGACCCCTATGGCTACACCTTC. It encodes CASSQGHRTDPYGYTF.